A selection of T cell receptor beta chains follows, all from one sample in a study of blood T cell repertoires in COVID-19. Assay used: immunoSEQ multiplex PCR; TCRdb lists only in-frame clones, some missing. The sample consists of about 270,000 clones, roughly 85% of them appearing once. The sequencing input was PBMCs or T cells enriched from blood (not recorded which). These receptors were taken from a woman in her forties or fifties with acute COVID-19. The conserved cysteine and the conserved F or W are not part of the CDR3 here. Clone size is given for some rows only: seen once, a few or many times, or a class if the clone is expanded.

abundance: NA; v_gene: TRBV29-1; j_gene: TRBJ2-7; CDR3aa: SVAEALPGYEQY
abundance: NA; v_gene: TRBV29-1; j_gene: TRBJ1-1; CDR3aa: SVDRGATEAF
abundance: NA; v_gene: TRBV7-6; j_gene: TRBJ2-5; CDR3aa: ASSRSGGTQETQY
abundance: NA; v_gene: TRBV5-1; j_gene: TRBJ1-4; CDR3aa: ASSLGVSTNEKLF
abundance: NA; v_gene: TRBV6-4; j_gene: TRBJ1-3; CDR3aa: ASSDSTGGGSGNTIY
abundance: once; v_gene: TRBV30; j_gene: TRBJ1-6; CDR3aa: AWEQGFNSPLH
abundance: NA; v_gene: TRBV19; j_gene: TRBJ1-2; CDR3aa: ASSPVSGYGYT
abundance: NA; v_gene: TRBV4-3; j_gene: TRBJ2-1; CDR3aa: ASSQDVGTGTNEQF
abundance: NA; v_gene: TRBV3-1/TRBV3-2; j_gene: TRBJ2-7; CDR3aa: ASSQVEASYEQY
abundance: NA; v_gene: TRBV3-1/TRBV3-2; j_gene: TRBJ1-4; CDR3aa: ASSQEGAGTNEKLF
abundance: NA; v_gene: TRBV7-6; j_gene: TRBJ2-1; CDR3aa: ASSFSSGGAVVQNEQF
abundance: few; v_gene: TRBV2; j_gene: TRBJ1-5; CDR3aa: ASSGGVPWDRGPEGTQH
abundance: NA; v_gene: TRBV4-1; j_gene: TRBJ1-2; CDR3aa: ASSQATGGYT
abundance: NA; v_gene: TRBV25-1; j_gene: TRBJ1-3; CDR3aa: ASSESSSGNTIY
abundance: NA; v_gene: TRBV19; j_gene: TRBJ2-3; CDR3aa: ASSIVGSSGGTDTQY
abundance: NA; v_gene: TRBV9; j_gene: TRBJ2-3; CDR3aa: ASSLTGTSYTDTQY
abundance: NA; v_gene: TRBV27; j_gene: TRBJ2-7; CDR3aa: ASGPGTSGYEQY
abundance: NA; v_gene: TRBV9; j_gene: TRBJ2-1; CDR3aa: ASSPPGLAGTNEQF
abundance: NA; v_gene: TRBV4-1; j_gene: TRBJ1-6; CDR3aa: ASSQVGLQGASNNSPLH
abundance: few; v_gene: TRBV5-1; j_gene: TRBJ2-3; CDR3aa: ASSVGRGTGDTQY
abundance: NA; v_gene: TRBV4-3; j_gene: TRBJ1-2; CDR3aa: ASSQDQGQRYGYT
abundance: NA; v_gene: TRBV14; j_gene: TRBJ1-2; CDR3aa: ASSPGQLRVYGSYT
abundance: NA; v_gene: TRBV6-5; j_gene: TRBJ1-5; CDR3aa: ASSSSGTGANQPQH
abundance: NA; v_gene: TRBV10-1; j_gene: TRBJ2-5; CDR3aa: ASSESVGRGQETQY
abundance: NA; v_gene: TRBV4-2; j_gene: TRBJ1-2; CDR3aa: ASSQEPGVKNGYT
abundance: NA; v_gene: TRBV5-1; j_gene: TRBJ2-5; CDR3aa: ASSFSGGKETQY
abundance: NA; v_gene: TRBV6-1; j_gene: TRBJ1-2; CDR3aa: ASSEADTQFGGIKYYGYT
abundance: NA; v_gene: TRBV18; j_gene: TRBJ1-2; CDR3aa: ASSITGEGYT
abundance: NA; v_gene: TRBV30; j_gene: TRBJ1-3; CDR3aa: AWSVTRLSGNTIY
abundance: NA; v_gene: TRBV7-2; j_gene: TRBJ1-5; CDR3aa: ASSFTPGQGDQPQH
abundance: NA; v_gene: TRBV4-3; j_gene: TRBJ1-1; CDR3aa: ASSQDSVNTEAF
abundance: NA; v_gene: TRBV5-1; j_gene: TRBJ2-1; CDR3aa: ASSSPLALYNEQF
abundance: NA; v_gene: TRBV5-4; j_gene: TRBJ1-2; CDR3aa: ASSPPGQLDNYGYT
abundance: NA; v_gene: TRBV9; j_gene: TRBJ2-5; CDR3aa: ASSATGTTGTQY
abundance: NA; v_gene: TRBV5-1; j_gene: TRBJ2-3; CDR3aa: ASSWGTLANTDTQY
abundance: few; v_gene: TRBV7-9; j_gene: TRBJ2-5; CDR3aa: ASSDVAGEEETQY
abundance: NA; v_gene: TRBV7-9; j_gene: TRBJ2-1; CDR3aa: ASSYRGNNEQF
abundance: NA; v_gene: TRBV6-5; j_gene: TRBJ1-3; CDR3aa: ASSHRGDTIY
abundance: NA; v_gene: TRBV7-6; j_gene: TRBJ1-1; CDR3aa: ASSSSGQGMPEAF
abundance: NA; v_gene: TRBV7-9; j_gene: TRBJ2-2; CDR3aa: ASSLEMVQGMTGELF
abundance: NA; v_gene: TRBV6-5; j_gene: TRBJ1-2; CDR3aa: ASSYGAGYAYGYT
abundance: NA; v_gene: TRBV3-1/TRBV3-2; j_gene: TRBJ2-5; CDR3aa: ASSQGRDSWYQETQY
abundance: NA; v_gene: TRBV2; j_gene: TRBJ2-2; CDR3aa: ASTREGIGELF
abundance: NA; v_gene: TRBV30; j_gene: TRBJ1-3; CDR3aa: AWREEGNTIY
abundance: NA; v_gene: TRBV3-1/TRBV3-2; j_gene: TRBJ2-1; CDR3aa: ASSQMLVGNEQF
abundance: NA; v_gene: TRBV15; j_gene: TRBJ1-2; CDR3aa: ATSRDPSQGIAYGYT
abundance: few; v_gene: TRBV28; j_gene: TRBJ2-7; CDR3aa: ASRREEGRYEQY
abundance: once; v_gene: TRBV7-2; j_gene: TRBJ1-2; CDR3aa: ASSLERQGYGYT
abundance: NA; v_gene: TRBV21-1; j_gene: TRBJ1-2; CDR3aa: ASSKEGQGQAVKGGYT